This TCR beta chain was found in a study of Tregs in tolerant kidney transplant recipients. The nonmyeloablative bone marrow transplants came from related graft donors, with transient mixed chimerism. The method was immunoSEQ multiplex PCR; TCRdb's version includes in-frame clones alone and lacks a portion of them. This table has roughly 70,000 clones, 87% appearing once. Germline lookup yields CDR1 LNHDA and CDR2 SQIVND (reference sequence). After removal of 6 bases from V and 3 bases from J, the junction contained 7 bases not matched to a gene. The CDR3 is 16 residues long. The sample consisted of CD4+ T cells from blood (PBMCs), taken 6 months after the transplant. J is TRBJ2-1 and V is TRBV19; 11 positions agree with TRBD2. This receptor was taken from a human patient who received a combined kidney and bone marrow transplant. Some T cells may arise from the graft donor. CDR3 sequence (DNA): TGTGCCAGTAGATTGACCGGGACTAGCGGCTACAATGAGCAGTTCTTC. Amino acids: CASRLTGTSGYNEQFF.